Each of the 6 T cell receptor beta chains below was sequenced from the same sample in a study of T cell responses to AZD1222 COVID-19 vaccine. Data came from immunoSEQ multiplex PCR; TCRdb stores just in-frame clones and leaves some out. Of 120,000 to 150,000 clones detected, just over 90% appear once; the ten largest clones hold about 3%. This material consisted of peripheral blood, taken on day 0 of AZD1222 vaccination. Receptors originate from an adult in good health.

V usage is TRBV5-1 and J usage is TRBJ2-3; 7 bases match TRBD1. V lost 2 bases, J lost 1 base, and 7 bases stayed unmatched. Germline V gene lookup returns CDR1 SGHRS and CDR2 YFSETQ. This CDR3 spans 16 amino acids. The CDR3: CASSLRDSLGTDTQYF. CDR3 bases: TGCGCCAGCAGCTTACGGGACAGCCTTGGCACAGATACGCAGTATTTT.

The chain is built from TRBV30 and TRBJ1-1; 8 positions agree with TRBD1. The length of the CDR3 is 14 residues. Germline CDR1 and CDR2: GTSNPN and SVGIG (reference sequence). Trimming at V came to 3 bases and at J to 5 bases, leaving 8 bases not matched to a gene. CDR3 in DNA: TGTGCCTGGAGCCCATCGACAGGGGTTACTGAAGCTTTCTTT. Translation gives CAWSPSTGVTEAFF.

V usage is TRBV11-3 and J usage is TRBJ2-3, with 9 bases matching TRBD1. CDR3 length: 15 residues. Germline V gene sequence: CDR1 SGHNT, CDR2 YENEEA. V shed 8 bases, J shed 0 bases, and the junction held 6 bases outside the gene matches. The CDR3 spells CASGEQGASTDTQYF. The CDR3 DNA sequence: TGTGCCAGCGGGGAACAGGGGGCCAGCACAGATACGCAGTATTTT.

The chain is built from TRBV4-1 and TRBJ1-5; the D is unclear. CDR1 is MGHRA and CDR2 is YSYEKL in the germline V gene. Trimming took 0 bases from V and 4 from J, leaving 10 bases between them. This CDR3 is 15 amino acids long. The CDR3 reads CASSQEKGVNQPQHF. The CDR3 region has the DNA TGCGCCAGCAGCCAAGAGAAGGGAGTGAATCAGCCCCAGCATTTT.

The chain combines TRBV7-2 with TRBJ1-2; no clear D gene. Trimming took 1 base from V and 5 from J, leaving 14 bases between them. CDR3 length: 15 residues. Per germline, CDR1 SGHTA and CDR2 FQGNSA. Written as DNA, the CDR3 is TGTGCCAGCAGCTTAGAAAGGGAGACAAAGTATGGCTACACCTTC. Translated, it gives CASSLERETKYGYTF.

This clone was observed a single time. This rearrangement joins TRBV7-2 to TRBJ1-2; the D gene is possibly TRBD1 (5 bases). CDR3 length equals 13 residues. Trimming removed 1 base from V and 7 bases from J, with 10 bases in between. CDR1 is SGHTA, CDR2 FQGNSA, per germline. As DNA, the CDR3 is TGTGCCAGCAGCTTAGGTCCAGGGCGTGGCTACACCTTC. It yields the protein CASSLGPGRGYTF.